This is a list of T cell receptor beta chains from one sample in a study of CXCR3-negative and CXCR3-positive naive CD8 T cells. TCRdb derives one entry per CDR3 protein from the 5' RACE reads, leaving out DNA. The sample's table shows 3,900 or so distinct CDR3 sequences. The material sequenced was naive CXCR3- CD8+ T cells from blood. These receptors were obtained from a human donor in good health. Some clones in this sample may be carry-over from other donors' samples. Both conserved end residues are part of each CDR3. Not every row has a clone size; where given, it reads once, few, many or a size class.

>TRBJ1-2|TRBV19|NA
CASNAGGNYGYTF
>TRBJ1-4|TRBV6-5|medium-sized
CASSGGSEKLFF
>TRBJ1-1|TRBV29-1|medium-sized
CSVEDPGGIVRNTEAFF
>TRBJ1-1|TRBV29-1|medium-sized
CSVSTGSTNTEAFF
>TRBJ2-2|TRBV29-1|medium-sized
CSVAGLAGERDTGELFF
>TRBJ1-1|TRBV12-3/TRBV12-4|medium-sized
CASSSYTEAFF
>TRBJ2-5|TRBV7-7|medium-sized
CASSLPGQETQYF
>TRBJ2-5|TRBV2|medium-sized
CASIGTPHGTQYF
>TRBJ2-6|TRBV29-1|medium-sized
CSVVESSGANVLTF
>TRBJ1-4|TRBV11-2|NA
CASSFFTGISEKLFF
>TRBJ2-7|TRBV7-6|NA
CASSFDGPPGDEQYF
>TRBJ2-2|TRBV4-2|medium-sized
CASSRPGNTGELFF
>TRBJ2-3|TRBV29-1|medium-sized
CSVGASGSLDTQYF
>TRBJ2-7|TRBV7-2|medium-sized
CASSSGAGTSRYEQYF
>TRBJ2-7|TRBV12-5|medium-sized
CASGFDYSYEQYF
>TRBJ2-7|TRBV19|medium-sized
CASSWGTTYEQYF
>TRBJ1-1|TRBV12-3/TRBV12-4|medium-sized
CASSLVGTEAFF
>TRBJ2-4|TRBV11-2|NA
CASSLGFGEGAKNIQYF
>TRBJ2-5|TRBV29-1|medium-sized
CSVEIRDRGFLETQYF
>TRBJ1-5|TRBV29-1|medium-sized
CSVLTGQGEQPQHF
>TRBJ1-2|TRBV7-6|NA
CASSITGRDGYTF
>TRBJ1-6|TRBV20-1|medium-sized
CSARPQPRGRYSPLHF
>TRBJ2-1|TRBV29-1|NA
CSVEMSAYNEQFF
>TRBJ1-3|TRBV6-5|medium-sized
CASSSTKTTTTLSGNTIYF
>TRBJ2-7|TRBV21-1|NA
CATNTYSTDPYEQYF
>TRBJ2-1|TRBV20-1|NA
CSAPGTSGGAQDEQFF
>TRBJ2-1|TRBV9|medium-sized
CASSVVTSGGSHNEQFF
>TRBJ2-1|TRBV29-1|medium-sized
CSVSANNEQFF
>TRBJ2-3|TRBV5-1|NA
CASSLGAGDTDTQYF
>TRBJ1-1|TRBV29-1|medium-sized
CSVRQGNTEAFF
>TRBJ2-5|TRBV2|NA
CANGYGRALGQETQYF
>TRBJ1-5|TRBV10-3|NA
CATGTYLWPQHF
>TRBJ2-1|TRBV4-3|medium-sized
CASSPWASGGISQFF
>TRBJ2-4|TRBV21-1|medium-sized
CASSKRGAKNIQYF
>TRBJ2-4|TRBV4-3|medium-sized
CASSQDWPSLAKNIQYF
>TRBJ1-5|TRBV7-9|NA
CASSLEGSNQPQHF
>TRBJ2-2|TRBV20-1|medium-sized
CSARPSGPTNTGELFF
>TRBJ2-2|TRBV2|NA
CASSTSGTFKDGELFF
>TRBJ2-5|TRBV7-8|medium-sized
CASSSKETQYF
>TRBJ1-4|TRBV4-2|medium-sized
CASSQDAGGGEKLFF
>TRBJ2-1|TRBV6-1|medium-sized
CASSHQHRETSYNEQFF
>TRBJ1-5|TRBV29-1|medium-sized
CSVGQGAQPQHF
>TRBJ2-5|TRBV11-2|medium-sized
CASSFQRAEETQYF
>TRBJ2-3|TRBV20-1|medium-sized
CSARDRGAAAWADTQYF
>TRBJ2-5|TRBV18|large
CASSPSDTEETQYF
>TRBJ2-3|TRBV11-2|NA
CASSLLQTGGTDTQYF
>TRBJ1-4|TRBV29-1|medium-sized
CSVVDPNEKLFF
>TRBJ1-1|TRBV5-1|NA
CASSPLDTSTEAFF